What follows describes a single TCR beta chain. The target antigen is unknown. This sample was included in a study of cytotoxic CD8 clonotypes in ibrutinib-treated CLL. The wider study: Samples yielded averages of hundreds of thousands of productive templates and about 100,000 productive rearrangements. General study results and limits: Once treatment began, public clonotypes, which were uncommon, contracted or stayed stable. Clonality went higher at ibrutinib response and then dropped back toward baseline at progression.

Profiling relied on immunoSEQ multiplex PCR, and the TCRdb table lists in-frame clones only, not all of them. The sample includes roughly 200,000 clones, around 75% of them seen just once. This TCR derives from a human donor with chronic lymphocytic leukemia. The specimen was PBMCs, collected after 12 months of ibrutinib treatment.

The CDR3 reads CATSLTREETQYF. The CDR3 region has the DNA TGTGCCACCAGCCTGACTAGAGAAGAGACCCAGTACTTC. This chain joins TRBV15 and TRBJ2-5; maybe TRBD2 (6 bases). V shed 5 bases and J shed 3 bases, with 10 bases lying between them. The CDR3 length is 13 residues. Germline CDR1 reads LNHNV; CDR2 reads YYDKDF (reference sequence).